This TCR beta chain was sequenced for a study of T cell responses to AZD1222 COVID-19 vaccine. The data were produced by immunoSEQ multiplex PCR, yet TCRdb's version contains in-frame clones alone and is incomplete. The sample lists more than 150,000 clones; almost 95% were seen once. Per the germline V gene, CDR1 is KGHDR and CDR2 is SFDVKD. V was trimmed by 8 bases and J by 1 base, leaving 10 bases between them. The CDR3 covers 14 residues. The receptor was isolated from an adult in good health. The specimen was peripheral blood, collected on day 0 of AZD1222 vaccination. The rearrangement uses TRBV24-1 and TRBJ2-2; tentative D call: TRBD2 (5 bases). The CDR3 region has the DNA TGTGCCACCACCGCACGGGGGAACACCGGGGAGCTGTTTTTT. Translating gives CATTARGNTGELFF.